The 28 T cell receptor beta chains given below trace back to one sample, sequenced in a study of identical twins. TCRdb independently ran MiXCR on the 5' RACE reads; one entry per CDR3 protein. The sample records about 530,000 distinct CDR3 sequences, around 24% being singletons. These records were also assigned to another study, of yellow fever vaccine responses in identical twins.

Sequencing used CD4+ T cells sorted from blood. These receptors were collected from a woman aged 18-30 years in good health.

This clonotype was detected only a few times. The chain joins TRBV29-1 to TRBJ2-3; tentatively, D is TRBD1 (5 bases). V gave up 3 bases and J gave up 3 bases, with 16 bases separating them. The CDR3 is 15 amino acids. The germline V gene has CDR1 SQVTM and CDR2 ANQGSEA. Here the CDR3 DNA reads TGCAGCGTTGATACGAGCAGGGCTCCAACAGATACGCAGTATTTT. Encoded protein: CSVDTSRAPTDTQYF.

The chain carries TRBV19 and TRBJ2-2; 7 bases are shared with TRBD1. This CDR3 is built from 16 residues. Germline loops: CDR1 LNHDA, CDR2 SQIVND (reference sequence). Trimming cost V 4 bases and J 1 base; bases outside gene matches: 6. CDR3 loop: CASSTTGVRNTGELFF. DNA for the CDR3: TGTGCCAGTAGTACAACAGGGGTCAGGAACACCGGGGAGCTGTTTTTT.

CDR3 in amino acids: CASSRQGDIQYF. CDR3 bases: TGTGCCAGCAGTAGACAGGGGGACATTCAGTACTTC. V is TRBV5-8 and J is TRBJ2-4, with 9 bases aligning to TRBD1. The CDR3 spans 12 residues. In germline, CDR1 is SGHTS, CDR2 YDEGEE. J was trimmed by 8 bases and V by 5 bases; bases with no gene match: 2.

This clonotype was recorded a few times. The rearrangement links TRBV12-3 or TRBV12-4 to TRBJ2-1, with 8 nucleotides matching TRBD2. The V and J ends lost 3 bases and 3 bases, in that order; junction bases with no gene match: 1. This CDR3 is built from 14 residues. CDR3 in DNA: TGTGCCAGCAGTTTTAGCGGGAACTACAATGAGCAGTTCTTC. Its translation: CASSFSGNYNEQFF.

This chain joins TRBV10-2 and TRBJ1-3, with no clear D. V lost 0 bases, J lost 1 base, and 7 bases lay in between. The CDR3 sequence is 15 residues long. Looked up from germline, CDR1 is WSHSY and CDR2 is SAAADI. Written as DNA, the CDR3 is TGCGCCAGCAGTGAGTCAACCCCGTCTGGAAACACCATATATTTT. This translates into CASSESTPSGNTIYF.

This chain connects TRBV28 to TRBJ1-6; 9 bases are shared with TRBD1. The germline gives CDR1 MDHEN, CDR2 SYDVKM. V was pared by 6 bases and J by 9 bases, with 6 bases of the junction left unmatched. This CDR3 is built from 14 residues. This chain's CDR3 is CASRAGQGGSPLHF. The DNA of the CDR3 is TGTGCCAGCAGGGCGGGACAGGGAGGTTCACCCCTCCACTTT.

In this sample, this clonotype turned up a few times. V is TRBV7-3 and J is TRBJ2-2, with 13 bases fitting TRBD2. CDR1 is SGHTA and CDR2 is FQGTGA in the germline V gene. V was clipped by 8 bases and J by 5 bases; unmatched bases: 2. This CDR3 is 14 amino acids long. CDR3 nucleotide sequence: TGTGCCAGCGGACTAGCGGGAGTTACCGGGGAGCTGTTTTTT. It codes for CASGLAGVTGELFF.

This clonotype was seen more than once but under ten times. V is TRBV5-1 and J is TRBJ2-1; D is ambiguous. Germline V gene lookup returns CDR1 SGHRS and CDR2 YFSETQ. The CDR3 length is 16 residues. Trimming took 4 bases from V and 0 from J, leaving 14 bases between them. The CDR3 DNA reads TGCGCCAGCAGCCAGATCACGGGCGGCTCCTACAATGAGCAGTTCTTC. Translated: CASSQITGGSYNEQFF.

This clonotype was found a few times. The rearrangement joins TRBV12-3 or TRBV12-4 to TRBJ1-5; TRBD1 might be the D (5 bases). The CDR3 sequence is 16 residues long. Trimming cost V 3 bases and J 3 bases, with 15 bases left between them. The CDR3 loop is CASSFLGGSDNQPQHF. DNA of the CDR3: TGTGCCAGCAGTTTTCTTGGGGGGTCGGACAATCAGCCCCAGCATTTT.

The sample holds one count of this clonotype. The gene calls are TRBV20-1 and TRBJ2-3; a possible D gene is TRBD2 (5 bases). Germline V lookup: CDR1 DFQATT, CDR2 SNEGSKA (reference sequence). V lost 0 bases and J lost 0, with 10 bases in between. CDR3 length equals 15 residues. The CDR3 sequence: CSAREAGPSTDTQYF. The CDR3 bases are TGCAGTGCTAGAGAGGCGGGCCCGAGCACAGATACGCAGTATTTT.

CDR3 residues: CASSLSWGGAQPQHF. CDR3 bases: TGTGCCAGCAGCTTATCGTGGGGCGGTGCACAGCCCCAGCATTTT. The rearrangement uses TRBV7-8 and TRBJ1-5; possible D gene TRBD1, 5 bases. The CDR3 is 15 residues long. In germline, CDR1 is SGHVS, CDR2 FQNEAQ. Trimming took 2 bases from V and 7 from J, leaving 15 bases between them.

CDR3 in amino acids: CASSQGVERGRATNEKLFF. The CDR3 DNA sequence: TGCGCCAGCAGCCAAGGCGTGGAAAGGGGTCGGGCAACTAATGAAAAACTGTTTTTT. The V gene is TRBV4-1, the J gene TRBJ1-4; the D gene is possibly TRBD1 (5 bases). Germline CDR1 reads MGHRA; CDR2 reads YSYEKL. V lost 1 base to trimming and J lost 0 bases, with 18 bases between them. The CDR3 contains 19 residues.

This chain connects TRBV28 to TRBJ1-4, with unresolved D. The CDR3 consists of 12 residues. The V end was cut by 4 bases, the J end by 15 bases, with 15 bases between. From germline, CDR1 is MDHEN and CDR2 SYDVKM. CDR3 loop: CASSSAGGPMFF. CDR3 DNA sequence: TGTGCCAGCAGTTCCGCGGGCGGCCCCATGTTTTTT.

The sample holds a few counts of this clonotype. This chain joins TRBV20-1 and TRBJ1-5; no clear D. The CDR3 has 12 residues. Germline CDR1 reads DFQATT; CDR2 reads SNEGSKA (reference sequence). Trimming cost V 5 bases and J 0 bases, with 5 bases left between them. The CDR3 DNA sequence: TGCAGTGCTTTATATAGCAATCAGCCCCAGCATTTT. Translated: CSALYSNQPQHF.

The rearrangement uses TRBV19 and TRBJ1-1; D is possibly TRBD1 (5 bases). The CDR3 extends over 17 amino acids. Germline V gene sequence: CDR1 LNHDA, CDR2 SQIVND (reference sequence). V lost 7 bases and J lost 0, with 21 bases in between. CDR3 region: CASTTGGLMRVNTEAFF. The CDR3 DNA reads as TGTGCCAGTACCACCGGGGGTTTAATGAGGGTGAACACTGAAGCTTTCTTT.

The chain employs TRBV10-3 and TRBJ2-7; D not resolved. CDR1 is ENHRY, CDR2 SYGVKD, per germline. V gave up 3 bases and J gave up 0 bases, with 9 bases separating them. CDR3 length: 14 residues. DNA of the CDR3: TGTGCCATCAGTGACCCCGGAAGCTCCTACGAGCAGTACGTC. Protein product: CAISDPGSSYEQYV.

The gene calls are TRBV11-2 and TRBJ2-1; TRBD2 aligns across 12 bases. Per the germline V gene, CDR1 is SGHAT and CDR2 is FQNNGV. The CDR3 extends over 16 amino acids. Trimming at V came to 5 bases and at J to 8 bases, leaving 10 bases not matched to a gene. The CDR3 nucleotides read TGTGCCAGCAGCCCCCGCGCTAGCGGGGGGGCATATGAGCAGTTCTTC. Translation gives CASSPRASGGAYEQFF.

The chain couples TRBV20-1 to TRBJ2-1; 12 bases fit TRBD2. After removal of 0 bases from V and 0 bases from J, the junction contained 12 bases not matched to a gene. Germline V lookup: CDR1 DFQATT, CDR2 SNEGSKA (reference sequence). The CDR3 is made up of 20 amino acids. The CDR3 sequence: CSAREGGGLAGLSSYNEQFF. The CDR3 DNA reads as TGCAGTGCTAGAGAGGGGGGGGGACTAGCGGGTCTTAGCTCCTACAATGAGCAGTTCTTC.

V and J are TRBV7-9 and TRBJ2-2; 11 bases are shared with TRBD2. Trimming at V came to 7 bases and at J to 1 base, leaving 8 bases not matched to a gene. CDR1 is SEHNR and CDR2 is FQNEAQ in the germline V gene (reference sequence). This CDR3 region has 17 residues. CDR3 nucleotides: TGTGCCAGCACCGGAAGTAGCGGGGGGGAGAACACCGGGGAGCTGTTTTTT. It translates to CASTGSSGGENTGELFF.

V gene TRBV5-1 combines with J gene TRBJ2-7; D is possibly TRBD1 (5 bases). Trimming shortened V by 4 bases and J by 5 bases, and 13 bases separated the two germline ends. Germline loops: CDR1 SGHRS, CDR2 YFSETQ. The length of the CDR3 is 13 residues. CDR3 protein: CASSASWGNEQYF. As DNA, the CDR3 is TGCGCCAGCAGCGCCAGTTGGGGCAACGAGCAGTACTTC.

A remark on this clonotype: The junction and the germline gene differ at one end; a read error may be behind it. This sequence joins TRBV12-3 or TRBV12-4 and TRBJ2-1, with 8 bases fitting TRBD2. The CDR3 is 16 amino acids. The CDR3 here is CVSSLPTGLGSGEQFF. CDR3 nucleotides: TGTGTCAGCAGTTTACCGACGGGACTAGGATCCGGTGAGCAGTTCTTC.

CDR3 residues: CASSQKPGHNEQFF. CDR3 coding DNA: TGTGCCAGCAGCCAGAAGCCAGGGCACAATGAGCAGTTCTTC. This chain links TRBV27 with TRBJ2-1; tentatively, D is TRBD1 (5 bases). CDR1 and CDR2 (germline): MNHEY, SMNVEV (reference sequence). This CDR3 spans 14 amino acids. Trimming pared 6 bases from V and 5 bases from J, leaving 14 bases between.

V and J are TRBV19 and TRBJ2-7; 12 positions match TRBD2. This CDR3 has 16 residues. Germline V lookup: CDR1 LNHDA, CDR2 SQIVND (reference sequence). The ends lost 3 bases at V and 6 bases at J; junction bases unmatched: 9. The CDR3 bases are TGTGCCAGTAGTATTACGACTAGCGGGAGTAAATCCGAGCAGTACTTC. It encodes CASSITTSGSKSEQYF.

This clonotype was counted between two and nine times. Here the CDR3 DNA reads TGTGCCACAACAAGGGGCGACCAAGAGACCCAGTACTTC. Encoded protein: CATTRGDQETQYF. This rearrangement joins TRBV10-3 to TRBJ2-5, with D maybe TRBD1 (5 bases). Between the trimmed V and J ends, which lost 10 bases and 0 bases, there was a span of 12 bases. CDR1 is ENHRY and CDR2 is SYGVKD in the germline V gene. The CDR3 has 13 amino acids.

This clonotype was detected once. The chain joins TRBV6-1 to TRBJ2-2, with D unclear. Trimming left V 8 bases short and J 1 base short, with 20 bases between. From germline, CDR1 is MNHNS and CDR2 SASEGT. The CDR3 totals 17 residues. The CDR3 coding sequence is TGTGCCAGCGGGTCGGGCTCCCCATTTTTGAACACCGGGGAGCTGTTTTTT. Translating gives CASGSGSPFLNTGELFF.

The chain recombines TRBV9 with TRBJ2-3; D call uncertain. CDR3 length: 14 amino acids. Trimming left V 3 bases short and J 6 bases short, with 14 bases between. CDR1 and CDR2 (germline): SGDLS, YYNGEE. CDR3 nucleotides: TGTGCCAGCAGCGCCTCGGGCCCCATGGATACGCAGTATTTT. Protein product: CASSASGPMDTQYF.

This clonotype was seen more than once but under ten times. This sequence joins TRBV27 and TRBJ1-2; unclear D gene. V lost 1 base, J lost 1 base, and 13 bases lay in between. The CDR3 is 16 residues long. CDR1 MNHEY and CDR2 SMNVEV come from the germline V gene (reference sequence). CDR3 bases: TGTGCCAGCAGTTTATTTGTCCAGGCGAATAACTATGGCTACACCTTC. It is translated as CASSLFVQANNYGYTF.

This chain links TRBV11-1 with TRBJ2-1, with 7 bases aligning to TRBD2. The CDR3 has 18 amino acids. Trimming at V came to 5 bases and at J to 0 bases, leaving 13 bases not matched to a gene. From germline, CDR1 is SGHAT and CDR2 FQDESV (reference sequence). CDR3 DNA: TGTGCCAGCAGCATCAGAGGGACTATTCTCGTCTCCTACAATGAGCAGTTCTTC. Protein: CASSIRGTILVSYNEQFF.